A single sample gave rise to the 30 T cell receptor beta chains below, sequenced in a study of T cells in Graves' hyperthyroidism and ophthalmopathy. TCR beta CDR3 region amplification was performed from RNA transcripts. First-round RT-PCR with HTBI primers amplified the TCR CDR3 region. Via MiXCR, TCRdb re-called the multiplex PCR reads, giving one row per CDR3 protein. The sample lists some 530,000 distinct CDR3 sequences; roughly 22% were seen once. Sequenced input: blood. The receptors shown here come from a woman in her 70s with Graves' ophthalmopathy.

This clonotype has more than one count but fewer than ten. The J gene is TRBJ2-3, the V gene TRBV6-2 or TRBV6-3; a weak D match, TRBD2 (6 bases). Trimming took off 2 bases at V and 0 bases at J, with 6 bases between the two ends. Germline V CDR1 and CDR2: MNHEY, SVGEGT. The CDR3 consists of 14 residues. CDR3 sequence: CASSYGLSTDTQYF. CDR3 nucleotide sequence: TGTGCCAGCAGTTACGGACTAAGCACAGATACGCAGTATTTT.

This clonotype showed up many times. This chain connects TRBV6-1 to TRBJ1-1; D possibly corresponds to TRBD1 (6 bases). CDR1 MNHNS and CDR2 SASEGT come from the germline V gene. The CDR3 sequence is 14 residues long. V shed 7 bases and J shed 3 bases, with 15 bases lying between them. CDR3 sequence: CASTTKGGDTEAFF. The CDR3 nucleotides are TGTGCCAGCACTACGAAAGGGGGGGACACTGAAGCTTTCTTT.

V gene TRBV6-2 or TRBV6-3 combines with J gene TRBJ1-1; TRBD1 matches 11 bases. Germline CDR1 reads MNHEY; CDR2 reads SVGEGT. This CDR3 region has 17 residues. V shed 2 bases and J 7 bases; nucleotides not matched to a gene: 12. The DNA of the CDR3 is TGTGCCAGCAGTTACATTCCTGGACAGGGGGCAAAAAGTGAAGCTTTCTTT. Amino acids: CASSYIPGQGAKSEAFF.

In its sample, this clonotype was seen many times. The chain joins TRBV6-1 to TRBJ2-7, with TRBD2 identical over 13 bases. V was pared by 6 bases and J by 3 bases, with 2 bases of the junction left unmatched. This CDR3 spans 14 amino acids. CDR1 is MNHNS, CDR2 SASEGT, per germline. This CDR3 is CASRRTSGSYEQYF. For the CDR3, the DNA is TGTGCCAGCAGGAGGACTAGCGGGAGCTACGAGCAGTACTTC.

This clonotype was counted between two and nine times. The junction shows a germline mismatch at one end, possibly a read error. The J gene is TRBJ2-1, the V gene TRBV7-9, with 7 bases fitting TRBD2. Per the germline V gene, CDR1 is SEHNR and CDR2 is FQNEAQ (reference sequence). The CDR3 runs 16 residues. CDR3 coding DNA: TGTGCCAGCAGCCGCTGGCGGGAGAGCTCCTGCAATGAGCAGTTCTTC. It is translated as CASSRWRESSCNEQFF.

This clonotype was seen at least ten times. The J gene is TRBJ2-2, the V gene TRBV28, with D maybe TRBD2 (5 bases). The CDR3 consists of 12 residues. Trimming pared 6 bases from V and 8 bases from J, leaving 10 bases between. Germline V gives CDR1 MDHEN, CDR2 SYDVKM. CDR3 sequence: CASSSGIGELFF. In DNA, the CDR3 is TGTGCCAGCAGCTCCGGGATTGGGGAGCTGTTTTTT. Complete variable domain (other parts from reference TRBV28 and TRBJ2-2): DVKVTQSSRYLVKRTGEKVFLECVQDMDHENMFWYRQDPGLGLRLIYFSYDVKMKEKGDIPEGYSVSREKKERFSLILESASTNQTSMYLCASSSGIGELFFGEGSRLTVL.

The chain recombines TRBV5-1 with TRBJ2-1; TRBD2 agrees at 8 bases. V shed 0 bases, J shed 9 bases, and the junction held 5 bases outside the gene matches. Germline values: CDR1 SGHRS, CDR2 YFSETQ. The CDR3 has 14 amino acids. The chain's CDR3 is CASSLGAGVSEQFF. CDR3 coding DNA: TGCGCCAGCAGCTTGGGAGCGGGAGTCAGTGAGCAGTTCTTC.

There are a few counts of this clonotype. This may be a read error: a much more frequent sequence differs by one nucleotide. V gene TRBV29-1 combines with J gene TRBJ2-5; a possible D gene is TRBD2 (6 bases). There are 14 residues in the CDR3. Germline assignment: CDR1 SQVTM and CDR2 ANQGSEA. The V gene lost 3 bases and the J gene lost 7 bases, with 18 bases spanning the gap. CDR3 coding DNA: TGCAGCGTTGACCCAACGGGAGCTTATGGGACCCAGTACTTC. It translates to CSVDPTGAYGTQYF.

This clonotype was seen only once. The genes are TRBV7-8 and TRBJ1-5, with 9 bases aligning to TRBD1. This CDR3 comprises 17 residues. The J segment lost 3 bases and the V segment lost 4 bases, leaving 10 bases of the junction unmatched. Looked up from germline, CDR1 is SGHVS and CDR2 is FQNEAQ. The DNA for the CDR3 is TGTGCCAGCAGCTCTAGCGGGGGACAGGGTTTCAATCAGCCCCAGCATTTT. Its translation is CASSSSGGQGFNQPQHF.

This clonotype was seen repeatedly, ten times or more. This rearrangement joins TRBV24-1 to TRBJ2-7; 10 nucleotides line up with TRBD1. Germline CDR1 and CDR2: KGHDR and SFDVKD. CDR3 length equals 18 residues. With 3 bases clipped from V and 6 bases from J, the junction kept 16 bases outside the gene matches. For the CDR3, the DNA is TGTGCCACCAGTGATCTACGAAATGACAGGGGGCAACTCCTCGAGCAGTACTTC. The encoded protein is CATSDLRNDRGQLLEQYF.

This sequence joins TRBV3-1 and TRBJ1-6; D might be TRBD1 (6 bases). The CDR3 covers 16 residues. In germline, CDR1 is LGHDT, CDR2 YNNKEL (reference sequence). Trimming pared 4 bases from V and 4 bases from J, leaving 14 bases between. CDR3 nucleotides: TGTGCCAGCAGCCCTGCTGGACAGCAGTATAATTCACCCCTCCACTTT. Its protein product is CASSPAGQQYNSPLHF.

V is TRBV29-1 and J is TRBJ2-1, with 10 bases lining up with TRBD2. The CDR3 is made up of 15 amino acids. V shed 6 bases, J shed 6 bases, and the junction held 11 bases outside the gene matches. Germline assignment: CDR1 SQVTM and CDR2 ANQGSEA. CDR3 DNA sequence: TGCAGCGTCCCGATGACTAGCGGGCAACTCAATGAGCAGTTCTTC. Translation: CSVPMTSGQLNEQFF.

This clonotype appeared a few times. The chain couples TRBV5-1 to TRBJ1-5; no firm D call. The germline CDR1 and CDR2 sequences are SGHRS and YFSETQ. The CDR3 totals 14 residues. Between the trimmed V and J ends, which lost 3 bases and 1 base, there was a span of 8 bases. The CDR3 DNA sequence: TGCGCCAGCAGCTCCGACGGCAGCAATCAGCCCCAGCATTTT. Its translation: CASSSDGSNQPQHF.

This clonotype was seen a few times. The chain carries TRBV7-9 and TRBJ1-6; D is uncertain. Germline CDR1 SEHNR, CDR2 FQNEAQ (reference sequence). Trimming took off 4 bases at V and 7 bases at J, with 14 bases between the two ends. The length of the CDR3 is 15 residues. CDR3 bases: TGTGCCAGCAGCTCTGGGGAGTGGAAAAATTCACCCCTCCACTTT. Protein sequence: CASSSGEWKNSPLHF.

This chain connects TRBV30 to TRBJ2-5; D not certain. Trimming removed 2 bases from V and 2 bases from J, with 9 bases in between. CDR1 is GTSNPN, CDR2 SVGIG, per germline (reference sequence). This CDR3 contains 13 residues. CDR3: CAWSRPNQETQYF. CDR3 coding DNA: TGTGCCTGGAGTAGGCCCAATCAAGAGACCCAGTACTTC.

The chain combines TRBV7-3 with TRBJ2-1; TRBD2 aligns across 10 bases. There are 15 residues in the CDR3. Germline V gene lookup returns CDR1 SGHTA and CDR2 FQGTGA. With V trimmed by 5 bases and J by 7 bases, 8 bases remained unmatched. The CDR3 here is CASSTSSGSGNEQFF. The DNA for the CDR3 is TGTGCCAGCAGCACCTCTAGCGGGAGCGGGAATGAGCAGTTCTTC. Using reference TRBV7-3 and TRBJ2-1 for the parts outside the CDR3, the full variable domain is GAGVSQTPSNKVTEKGKYVELRCDPISGHTALYWYRQSLGQGPEFLIYFQGTGAADDSGLPNDRFFAVRPEGSVSTLKIQRTERGDSAVYLCASSTSSGSGNEQFFGPGTRLTVL.

This clonotype has only one observation. Germline and junction disagree at one end, which may indicate a read error. CDR3 protein: CASSLRTSDDTQYF. The CDR3 nucleotides are TGCGCCAGCAGCCTACGGACTAGCGATGATACGCAGTATTTT. V gene TRBV7-2 combines with J gene TRBJ2-3; 9 bases map to TRBD2. This CDR3 spans 14 amino acids. The V gene's germline CDR1 is SGHTA and CDR2 FQGNSA.

The rearrangement links TRBV11-1 to TRBJ2-5, with TRBD2 identical over 13 bases. CDR3 size: 17 residues. Per the germline V gene, CDR1 is SGHAT and CDR2 is FQDESV (reference sequence). The V segment lost 2 bases and the J segment 4 bases; nucleotides outside the gene matches: 7. CDR3 sequence: CASSLSGLAGVGETQYF. CDR3 sequence (DNA): TGTGCCAGCAGCTTATCAGGACTAGCGGGAGTCGGAGAGACCCAGTACTTC.

V and J are TRBV7-2 and TRBJ2-2; 8 bases line up with TRBD2. There are 15 residues in the CDR3. The germline CDR1 and CDR2 sequences are SGHTA and FQGNSA. J lost 4 bases, V lost 4 bases, and 5 bases had no gene match. The CDR3 protein is CASSSRLASTGELFF. The CDR3 DNA is TGTGCCAGCAGCTCTCGACTAGCGTCCACCGGGGAGCTGTTTTTT.

There are many counts of this clonotype. The chain joins TRBV28 to TRBJ2-3; 8 nucleotides match TRBD2. The CDR3 is 17 amino acids. CDR1 and CDR2 (germline): MDHEN, SYDVKM. Trimming removed 2 bases from V and 4 bases from J; junction bases left unmatched: 11. The CDR3 DNA sequence: TGTGCCAGCAGTTTACCACCCCCGGGACTAGGGGCAGATACGCAGTATTTT. Its protein is CASSLPPPGLGADTQYF.

This clonotype was observed a few times. The chain links TRBV6-1 to TRBJ1-2; D might be TRBD1 (5 bases). The germline V gene has CDR1 MNHNS and CDR2 SASEGT. This CDR3 has 15 amino acids. Trimming shortened V by 6 bases and J by 0 bases, and 14 bases separated the two germline ends. As DNA, the CDR3 is TGTGCCAGCAGATTCCCGGGGGAAGCTAACTATGGCTACACCTTC. It is translated as CASRFPGEANYGYTF.

This clonotype has just a few counts. The chain has TRBV11-2 and TRBJ2-6, with D unclear. Germline V gene sequence: CDR1 SGHAT, CDR2 FQNNGV. CDR3 size: 14 residues. Trimming took off 3 bases at V and 3 bases at J, with 6 bases between the two ends. The DNA of the CDR3 is TGTGCCAGCAGCTTCTCGGGTGGGGCCAACGTCCTGACTTTC. This sequence encodes CASSFSGGANVLTF.

The chain couples TRBV27 to TRBJ2-1; 9 positions agree with TRBD2. V was clipped by 4 bases and J by 7 bases; unmatched bases: 5. This CDR3 has 14 amino acids. Looked up from germline, CDR1 is MNHEY and CDR2 is SMNVEV (reference sequence). CDR3 in DNA: TGTGCCAGCAGTTGGAGCGGGAGGAGGAATGAGCAGTTCTTC. It translates to CASSWSGRRNEQFF.

The gene calls are TRBV29-1 and TRBJ1-2, with D unclear. Germline V gives CDR1 SQVTM, CDR2 ANQGSEA. Trimming cost V 0 bases and J 1 base, with 6 bases left between them. This CDR3 has 13 amino acids. Here the CDR3 reads CSVEDRDNYGYTF. For the CDR3, the DNA is TGCAGCGTTGAAGACAGAGATAACTATGGCTACACCTTC.

The gene calls are TRBV5-1 and TRBJ1-2, with 7 bases that match TRBD1. V lost 2 bases, J lost 2 bases, and 3 bases stayed unmatched. From germline, CDR1 is SGHRS and CDR2 YFSETQ. The CDR3 contains 14 residues. The CDR3 DNA follows: TGCGCCAGCAGCTTAGAGGGGGCAAACTATGGCTACACCTTC. This gives the protein CASSLEGANYGYTF. Combining the CDR3 with reference TRBV5-1 and TRBJ1-2 gives the whole variable domain KAGVTQTPRYLIKTRGQQVTLSCSPISGHRSVSWYQQTPGQGLQFLFEYFSETQRNKGNFPGRFSGRQFSNSRSEMNVSTLELGDSALYLCASSLEGANYGYTFGSGTRLTVV.

This clonotype showed up just a few times. The rearrangement uses TRBV28 and TRBJ1-1; D gene ambiguous. Germline V gives CDR1 MDHEN, CDR2 SYDVKM. The CDR3 sequence is 13 residues long. The V gene lost 6 bases and the J gene lost 4 bases, with 12 bases spanning the gap. The CDR3 coding sequence is TGTGCCAGCAGCAATAAATTAGGCACTGAAGCTTTCTTT. Its protein product is CASSNKLGTEAFF.

The V and J genes are TRBV19 and TRBJ1-1; weak D call: TRBD1 (5 bases). The CDR3 runs 14 residues. Between the trimmed V and J ends, which lost 4 bases and 1 base, there was a span of 10 bases. CDR1 and CDR2 (germline): LNHDA, SQIVND (reference sequence). CDR3 nucleotides: TGTGCCAGTAGTAGGGGACCGAGGAACACTGAAGCTTTCTTT. The encoded protein is CASSRGPRNTEAFF.

Points on this clonotype: This may stem from a read error, because a much larger clone lies one nucleotide away. The chain uses TRBV6-2 or TRBV6-3 and TRBJ1-1; D is unclear. There are 11 residues in the CDR3. V lost 10 bases and J 1 base, leaving 7 bases between the germline ends. CDR1 MNHEY and CDR2 SVGEGT come from the germline V gene. The CDR3 DNA reads as TGTGCCAACGCCCAGAACACTGAAGCTTTCTTT. This gives the protein CANAQNTEAFF.

This chain links TRBV7-8 with TRBJ1-2; TRBD1 might be the D (5 bases). CDR1 is SGHVS and CDR2 is FQNEAQ in the germline V gene. Trimming removed 5 bases at V and 4 bases at J, with 17 bases between. The CDR3 spans 15 residues. The CDR3 is CASSADKGLGYGYTF. CDR3 sequence (DNA): TGTGCCAGCAGCGCAGACAAGGGGTTAGGCTATGGCTACACCTTC.

This clonotype was observed at least ten times. The chain joins TRBV20-1 to TRBJ1-6; 8 nucleotides align to TRBD1. The CDR3 covers 13 residues. The V gene end was trimmed by 5 bases and the J gene end by 14 bases; junction bases not matched to a gene: 11. Germline V gene sequence: CDR1 DFQATT, CDR2 SNEGSKA (reference sequence). CDR3: CSAPRDRLSSLHF. CDR3 coding DNA: TGCAGTGCTCCTCGGGACAGGCTTTCGTCCCTCCACTTT.